This record concerns one TCR beta chain sequence. Sequencing was performed with immunoSEQ multiplex PCR; in TCRdb, only in-frame clones are kept and a portion is missing. Seen here are about 250,000 clones, about 82% observed once, and the top ten hold 8.5% to 9.5%. V shed 4 bases and J shed 8 bases, with 17 bases lying between them. This CDR3 contains 15 residues. The germline CDR1 and CDR2 sequences are SGHTA and FQGNSA. The data were obtained in a study of blood T cell repertoires in COVID-19. Turning to the study itself: Both acute and convalescent COVID-19 samples were obtained from the United States, Italy and Spain.

Clinical history reported by participants formed the basis on which cohorts were assigned. Sequencing was done on a sample of PBMCs or T cells enriched from blood (not recorded which). The TCR comes from a woman between 50 and 59 years old with acute COVID-19. The chain recombines TRBV7-2 with TRBJ1-4, with D possibly TRBD1 on 6 matching bases. The CDR3 nucleotides are TGTGCCAGCAGCTCACGCAGGGGTTTGGGCGAAAAACTGTTTTTT. It is translated as CASSSRRGLGEKLFF. Filled out from reference TRBV7-2 and TRBJ1-4, the complete variable domain reads GAGVSQSPSNKVTEKGKDVELRCDPISGHTALYWYRQSLGQGLEFLIYFQGNSAPDKSGLPSDRFSAERTGGSVSTLTIQRTQQEDSAVYLCASSSRRGLGEKLFFGSGTQLSVL.